This TCR beta chain was captured in a study of technical replicates of blood from a few donors. CDR1 and CDR2 from the germline V gene are SGHRS and YFSETQ. There are 15 residues in the CDR3. With V trimmed by 0 bases and J by 4 bases, 4 bases remained unmatched. Sequencing used immunoSEQ multiplex PCR; TCRdb keeps in-frame clones, though not all of them. Counted here are approximately 11,000 clones, approximately 94% occurring once; the ten biggest clones make up about 7.1%. V usage is TRBV5-1 and J usage is TRBJ2-1, with 7 bases aligning to TRBD2. The sequence was obtained from a human donor in good health. Sequencing was performed on PBMCs. This CDR3 reads CASSLGLAVYNEQFF. The DNA for the CDR3 is TGCGCCAGCAGCTTGGGCCTAGCGGTATACAATGAGCAGTTCTTC.